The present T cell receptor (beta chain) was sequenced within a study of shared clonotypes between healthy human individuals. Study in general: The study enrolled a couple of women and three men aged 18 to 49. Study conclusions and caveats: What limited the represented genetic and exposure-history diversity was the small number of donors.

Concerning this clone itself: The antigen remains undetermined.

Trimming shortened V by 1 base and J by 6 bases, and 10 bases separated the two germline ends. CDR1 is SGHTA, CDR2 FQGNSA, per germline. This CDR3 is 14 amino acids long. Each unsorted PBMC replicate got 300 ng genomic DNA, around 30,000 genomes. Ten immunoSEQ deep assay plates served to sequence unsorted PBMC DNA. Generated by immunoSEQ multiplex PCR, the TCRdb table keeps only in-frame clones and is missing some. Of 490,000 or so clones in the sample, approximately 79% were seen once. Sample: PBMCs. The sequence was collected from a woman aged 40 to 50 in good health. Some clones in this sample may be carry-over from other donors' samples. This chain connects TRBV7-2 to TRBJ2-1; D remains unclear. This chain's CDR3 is CASSLGPGTNEQFF. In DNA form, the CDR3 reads TGTGCCAGCAGCTTAGGTCCGGGTACCAATGAGCAGTTCTTC.